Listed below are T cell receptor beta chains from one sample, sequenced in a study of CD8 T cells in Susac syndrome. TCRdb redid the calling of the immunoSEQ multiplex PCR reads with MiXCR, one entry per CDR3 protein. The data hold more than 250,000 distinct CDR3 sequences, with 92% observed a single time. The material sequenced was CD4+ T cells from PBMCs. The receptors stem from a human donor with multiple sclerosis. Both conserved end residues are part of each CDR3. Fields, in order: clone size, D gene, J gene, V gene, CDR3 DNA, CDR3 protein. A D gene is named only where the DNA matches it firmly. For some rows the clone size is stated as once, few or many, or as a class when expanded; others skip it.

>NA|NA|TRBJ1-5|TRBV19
TGTGCCAGTAGTATCACAGCGACCTTTCCTTATAGCAATCAGCCCCAGCATTTT
CASSITATFPYSNQPQHF
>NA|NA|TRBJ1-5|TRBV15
TGTGCCACCAGCAGAGAAAGGAGGCAGAGCAATCAGCCCCAGCATTTT
CATSRERRQSNQPQHF
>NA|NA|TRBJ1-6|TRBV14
TGTGCCAGCAGCCAAGTTCGCAGGGCACCCCTCCACTTT
CASSQVRRAPLHF
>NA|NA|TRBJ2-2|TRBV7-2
TGTGCCAGCAGCTCAACAGGGGCGTGGAGGGACACCGGGGAGCTGTTTTTT
CASSSTGAWRDTGELFF
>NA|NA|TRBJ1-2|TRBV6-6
TGTGCCAGCAGTTACTCGGAAGGCTACACCTTC
CASSYSEGYTF
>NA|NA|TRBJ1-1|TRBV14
TGTGCCAGCAGCCCTGGGGAGGTAGGGGCTGAAGCTTTCTTT
CASSPGEVGAEAFF
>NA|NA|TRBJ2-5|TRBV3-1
TGTGCCAGCAGCCAACCCTTAGGGCAAGAGACCCAGTACTTC
CASSQPLGQETQYF
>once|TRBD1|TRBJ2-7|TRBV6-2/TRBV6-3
TGTGCCAGCAGTTCCTTGCCACAACCAGGGGGCTACGACGAGCAGTACTTC
CASSSLPQPGGYDEQYF
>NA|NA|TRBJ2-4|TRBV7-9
TGTGCCAGCAGCTCAAAAAACATTCAGTACTTC
CASSSKNIQYF
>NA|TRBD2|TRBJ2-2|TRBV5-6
TGTGCCAGCAGCTTACCGAGCGGGAGGGCCAAAGCCGGGGAGCTGTTTTTT
CASSLPSGRAKAGELFF
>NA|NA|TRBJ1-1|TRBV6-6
TGTGCCAGCAGGGTCCGTGAGGGCACTGAAGCTTTCTTT
CASRVREGTEAFF